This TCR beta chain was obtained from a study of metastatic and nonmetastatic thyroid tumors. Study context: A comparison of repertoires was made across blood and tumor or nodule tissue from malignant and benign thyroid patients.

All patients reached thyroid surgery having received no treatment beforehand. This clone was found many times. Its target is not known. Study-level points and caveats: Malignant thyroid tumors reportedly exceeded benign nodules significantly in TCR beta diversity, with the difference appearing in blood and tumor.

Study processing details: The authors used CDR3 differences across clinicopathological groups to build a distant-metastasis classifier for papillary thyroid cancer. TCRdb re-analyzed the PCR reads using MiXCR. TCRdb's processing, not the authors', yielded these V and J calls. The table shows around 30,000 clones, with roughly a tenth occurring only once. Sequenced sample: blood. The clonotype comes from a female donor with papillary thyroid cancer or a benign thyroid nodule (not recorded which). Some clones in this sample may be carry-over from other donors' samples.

CDR3 sequence: CASSLSRTDTQYF. CDR3 in DNA: TGTGCCAGCAGTTTATCCCGCACAGATACGCAGTATTTT. The J gene is TRBJ2-3, the V gene TRBV27; D remains ambiguous. In germline, CDR1 is MNHEY, CDR2 SMNVEV (reference sequence). V was trimmed by 0 bases and J by 1 base, leaving 2 bases between them. There are 13 residues in the CDR3.